This T cell receptor (beta chain) was sequenced during a study of beta chain features in type 1 diabetes. Regarding the study as a whole: The study found moderately but significantly shorter TCRB CDR3s in all four CD4+ subsets of Type 1 diabetes patients.

This clone was detected a few times. The antigen is not known. The entirety of the isolated RNA underwent reverse transcription, so expressed TCRB transcripts were sequenced. Some clones are missing from TCRdb's copy, which holds only in-frame ones; the method was immunoSEQ multiplex PCR. This repertoire shows approximately 360,000 clones, around 13% found once; its top ten account for approximately 0.011%. V was clipped by 5 bases and J by 0 bases; unmatched bases: 2. The CDR3 has 15 residues. The germline V gene has CDR1 SGHTA and CDR2 FQGTGA. The V gene is TRBV7-3, the J gene TRBJ2-1; 9 bases line up with TRBD2. This clonotype was sampled from a woman aged 18 to 35 with type 1 diabetes. The sample comprised naive CD4+ T cells from blood. CDR3 DNA sequence: TGTGCCAGCAGCGCTAGCGGGAACTCCTACAATGAGCAGTTCTTC. Encoded protein: CASSASGNSYNEQFF.